Below are 28 T cell receptor beta chains sequenced from a single sample in a study of blood T cells in healthy people across ages. A second PCR, run for roughly 7 to 12 cycles, used a sample-barcoded 5' primer plus a J-beta primer mix. TCRdb itself ran the 5' RACE reads through MiXCR, one entry per CDR3 protein. The table shows 1.5 million to 1.9 million distinct CDR3 sequences, with 35% to 45% occurring only once. The source material was blood. All receptors come from a woman between 18 and 29 years old in good health.

Notes on this clonotype: Given a much more abundant clone one base away, this may be a read error. The chain carries TRBV3-1 and TRBJ1-2; no definite D call. Germline V gives CDR1 LGHDT, CDR2 YNNKEL (reference sequence). The CDR3 has 12 residues. CDR3 region: CASSQDNYCYTF. The DNA for the CDR3 is TGTGCCAGCAGCCAAGACAACTATTGCTACACCTTC. Variable domain in full (rest from reference TRBV3-1 and TRBJ1-2): DTAVSQTPKYLVTQMGNDKSIKCEQNLGHDTMYWYKQDSKKFLKIMFSYNNKELIINETVPNRFSPKSPDKAHLNLHINSLELGDSAVYFCASSQDNYCYTFGSGTRLTVV.

This clonotype was recorded at least ten times. V usage is TRBV15 and J usage is TRBJ2-3; D call uncertain. The germline CDR1 and CDR2 sequences are LNHNV and YYDKDF (reference sequence). Between the trimmed V and J ends, which lost 0 bases and 2 bases, there was a span of 3 bases. The CDR3 totals 13 residues. The CDR3 DNA sequence: TGTGCCACCAGCAGAGATGTCACAGATACGCAGTATTTT. Protein sequence: CATSRDVTDTQYF. The complete variable domain, with remaining parts taken from reference TRBV15 and TRBJ2-3, reads DAMVIQNPRYQVTQFGKPVTLSCSQTLNHNVMYWYQQKSSQAPKLLFHYYDKDFNNEADTPDNFQSRRPNTSFCFLDIRSPGLGDTAMYLCATSRDVTDTQYFGPGTRLTVL.

The rearrangement links TRBV10-3 to TRBJ2-3; 14 bases line up with TRBD2. The V gene's germline CDR1 is ENHRY and CDR2 SYGVKD. This CDR3 has 15 amino acids. Losses at the gene ends were 10 bases for V and 5 bases for J; bases not matched to a gene: 8. The CDR3 DNA reads as TGTGCCAGCCACGCCGGGACTAGCGGGAGAGATACGCAGTATTTT. Translated, it gives CASHAGTSGRDTQYF.

V gene TRBV21-1 combines with J gene TRBJ2-1; the D call in the table, TRBD2, was not verified against the DNA. TRBV21-1 is assigned pseudogene status. This CDR3 is built from 18 residues. Here the CDR3 DNA reads TGTGCCAGCAGCAAAGTTGGGCAGCGGGTAAGCTCCTACAATGAGCAGTTCTTC. It codes for CASSKVGQRVSSYNEQFF.

A single count supports this clonotype. This chain uses TRBV28 with TRBJ1-5; 8 bases agree with TRBD1. Germline CDR1 reads MDHEN; CDR2 reads SYDVKM. The CDR3 has 15 amino acids. V lost 4 bases, J lost 4 bases, and 6 bases stayed unmatched. CDR3 region: CASSYRDRLNQPQHF. In DNA, the CDR3 is TGTGCCAGCAGTTACCGGGACAGGTTAAATCAGCCCCAGCATTTT.

The genes are TRBV7-3 and TRBJ1-5; D is unclear. CDR3 length: 13 amino acids. Germline lookup yields CDR1 SGHTA and CDR2 FQGTGA. Trimming removed 5 bases at V and 5 bases at J, with 10 bases between. The CDR3 region has the DNA TGTGCCAGCAGCGAATTGCCAGATCAGCCCCAGCATTTT. Its protein product is CASSELPDQPQHF.

CDR3 protein: CSVDPTGNEQYF. DNA of the CDR3: TGCAGCGTTGACCCGACAGGGAATGAGCAGTACTTC. The rearrangement joins TRBV29-1 to TRBJ2-5, with 7 bases aligning to TRBD1. Germline CDR1 is SQVTM and CDR2 is ANQGSEA. The CDR3 totals 12 residues. The V gene end was trimmed by 3 bases and the J gene end by 11 bases; junction bases not matched to a gene: 9.

The genes are TRBV29-1 and TRBJ2-7; 8 bases line up with TRBD1. The DNA end is more similar to TRBJ2-5, so the J call may be wrong. CDR1 and CDR2 (germline): SQVTM, ANQGSEA. This CDR3 comprises 14 residues. The CDR3 here is CSVEVRQGRETQYF. The CDR3 DNA sequence: TGCAGCGTTGAAGTACGACAGGGGAGAGAGACCCAGTACTTC.

In its sample, this clonotype was seen a few times. The gene calls are TRBV20-1 and TRBJ2-1; D unresolved. The ends were cut back, 4 bases at V and 6 bases at J, with 13 bases in the middle. The CDR3 has 13 residues. Per the germline V gene, CDR1 is DFQATT and CDR2 is SNEGSKA (reference sequence). CDR3 in DNA: TGCAGTGCTACCCCTATTTCTAGCAATGAGCAGTTCTTC. Protein sequence: CSATPISSNEQFF.

The V call is TRBV11-2, the J call TRBJ2-2; no definite D call. V was cut by 8 bases and J by 2 bases, with 3 bases left in between. Germline V lookup: CDR1 SGHAT, CDR2 FQNNGV. CDR3 length equals 11 residues. The CDR3 reads CASGNTGELFF. CDR3 coding DNA: TGTGCCAGCGGAAACACCGGGGAGCTGTTTTTT.

In this sample, this clonotype turned up a few times. Here the CDR3 reads CASSPGQGGWDTEAFF. The CDR3 DNA reads as TGTGCCAGCAGCCCGGGACAGGGAGGTTGGGACACTGAAGCTTTCTTT. The chain combines TRBV12-3 or TRBV12-4 with TRBJ1-1, with 9 bases identical to TRBD1. Trimming cost V 6 bases and J 3 bases; bases outside gene matches: 11. The CDR3 covers 16 residues.

The genes are TRBV6-6 and TRBJ2-6; no reliable D call. Germline V gene sequence: CDR1 MNHNY, CDR2 SVGAGI (reference sequence). The CDR3 runs 16 residues. Trimming took 6 bases from V and 4 from J, leaving 16 bases between them. The CDR3 DNA is TGTGCCAGCAGACCACCAATGGTTTTGGGGGCCAACGTCCTGACTTTC. Amino acid sequence: CASRPPMVLGANVLTF.

The CDR3, as DNA: TGTGCCAGCAGCTGGGCCGGGACAGGGGCCACTGAAGCTTTCTTT. This codes for CASSWAGTGATEAFF. The rearrangement uses TRBV3-1 and TRBJ1-1; 10 nucleotides agree with TRBD1. V was pared by 5 bases and J by 4 bases, with 7 bases of the junction left unmatched. The CDR3 consists of 15 residues. Germline CDR1 LGHDT, CDR2 YNNKEL (reference sequence). Variable domain in full (rest from reference TRBV3-1 and TRBJ1-1): DTAVSQTPKYLVTQMGNDKSIKCEQNLGHDTMYWYKQDSKKFLKIMFSYNNKELIINETVPNRFSPKSPDKAHLNLHINSLELGDSAVYFCASSWAGTGATEAFFGQGTRLTVV.

This chain uses TRBV9 with TRBJ2-1; TRBD2 aligns across 12 bases. Germline V gene sequence: CDR1 SGDLS, CDR2 YYNGEE. This CDR3 is 16 amino acids long. V was pared by 3 bases and J by 4 bases, with 5 bases of the junction left unmatched. CDR3 sequence (DNA): TGTGCCAGCAGCGCTAGCGGGAGGGCCTCTTACAATGAGCAGTTCTTC. Translation gives CASSASGRASYNEQFF.

CDR3 in DNA: TGTGCCAGCAGCTCCCCCACCTACAATGAGCAGTTCTTC. Its translation is CASSSPTYNEQFF. The J gene is TRBJ2-1, the V gene TRBV11-2; D is uncertain. The germline CDR1 and CDR2 sequences are SGHAT and FQNNGV. The CDR3 loop spans 13 amino acids. Trimming cost V 4 bases and J 2 bases, with 6 bases left between them.

The sample holds a few counts of this clonotype. The chain is built from TRBV7-9 and TRBJ2-7; D call uncertain. V lost 0 bases and J lost 2, with 8 bases in between. This CDR3 spans 14 amino acids. Germline CDR1 is SEHNR and CDR2 is FQNEAQ (reference sequence). CDR3: CASSLALQPYEQYF. DNA of the CDR3: TGTGCCAGCAGCTTAGCGTTGCAACCCTACGAGCAGTACTTC.

This clonotype was counted only a few times. The chain uses TRBV6-5 and TRBJ2-7; 7 bases are shared with TRBD1. Germline CDR1 is MNHEY and CDR2 is SVGAGI. The CDR3 length is 13 residues. Losses at the gene ends were 6 bases for V and 5 bases for J; bases not matched to a gene: 7. CDR3 amino acids: CASSPGQKNEQYF. The DNA for the CDR3 is TGTGCCAGCAGCCCGGGACAGAAGAACGAGCAGTACTTC.

This clonotype turned up a few times. The V gene is TRBV29-1, the J gene TRBJ2-5; 7 positions agree with TRBD1. The CDR3 spans 14 residues. CDR1 and CDR2 (germline): SQVTM, ANQGSEA. Germline trimming cut 1 base from V and 1 base from J; bases unmatched to any gene: 3. The CDR3, as DNA: TGCAGCGTTGAAGGACAGGGCATCCAAGAGACCCAGTACTTC. This codes for CSVEGQGIQETQYF.

This clonotype was recorded a few times. CDR3 bases: TGCAGCGTTGATATGGGTACTGAAGCTTTCTTT. Translating it yields CSVDMGTEAFF. The chain joins TRBV29-1 to TRBJ1-1, with unresolved D. The length of the CDR3 is 11 residues. Trimming pared 3 bases from V and 5 bases from J, leaving 7 bases between. CDR1 and CDR2 from the germline V gene are SQVTM and ANQGSEA.

This chain uses TRBV6-6 with TRBJ2-3; D unresolved. CDR3 size: 15 residues. The V end was cut by 0 bases, the J end by 1 base, with 8 bases between. Germline V CDR1 and CDR2: MNHNY, SVGAGI (reference sequence). CDR3: CASSYSSKRTDTQYF. The DNA for the CDR3 is TGTGCCAGCAGTTACTCTAGTAAACGCACAGATACGCAGTATTTT.

In nucleotides, the CDR3 is TGTGCCATCAGTGAGTTAGGGGTGGGCACAGATACGCAGTATTTT. It specifies CAISELGVGTDTQYF. V is TRBV10-3 and J is TRBJ2-3; D is possibly TRBD1 (5 bases). Germline lookup yields CDR1 ENHRY and CDR2 SYGVKD. The CDR3 is 15 residues long. Trimming took 1 base from V and 1 from J, leaving 9 bases between them.

CDR3 protein: CASSSLGGLGEQYF. CDR3 coding DNA: TGTGCCAGCAGCTCCCTAGGCGGTTTGGGGGAGCAGTACTTC. The chain carries TRBV7-3 and TRBJ2-5; perhaps D is TRBD1 or TRBD2 (5 bases each). The germline V and J ends were trimmed by 4 bases and 11 bases, with 20 bases remaining between them. CDR1 is SGHTA, CDR2 FQGTGA, per germline. This CDR3 contains 14 residues.

The chain links TRBV7-9 to TRBJ2-7, with 8 bases fitting TRBD1. The trim removed 5 bases at V and 6 bases at J, leaving 12 bases unmatched. This CDR3 contains 15 residues. From germline, CDR1 is SEHNR and CDR2 FQNEAQ (reference sequence). The CDR3: CASSTGRDRYPEQYF. For the CDR3, the DNA is TGTGCCAGCAGCACCGGCCGGGACAGGTACCCCGAGCAGTACTTC.

This clonotype has more than one count but fewer than ten. The chain links TRBV4-1 to TRBJ2-3, with D unresolved. V shed 3 bases and J shed 1 base, with 14 bases lying between them. The germline V gene encodes CDR1 MGHRA and CDR2 YSYEKL. This CDR3 spans 16 amino acids. CDR3 sequence reads: CASSQVPALGTDTQYF. For the CDR3, the DNA is TGCGCCAGCAGCCAGGTTCCGGCCCTTGGCACAGATACGCAGTATTTT.

This chain connects TRBV4-3 to TRBJ2-3; D perhaps matches TRBD2 (6 bases). Germline CDR1 and CDR2: LGHNA and YSLEER. The V gene lost 0 bases and the J gene lost 9 bases, with 13 bases spanning the gap. The CDR3 is made up of 14 amino acids. The CDR3 DNA sequence: TGCGCCAGCAGCCAAGACGCGGGAAAGTCCACGCAGTATTTT. This encodes CASSQDAGKSTQYF.

This sequence joins TRBV4-1 and TRBJ2-7, with 9 positions matching TRBD1. The germline V gene has CDR1 MGHRA and CDR2 YSYEKL. The CDR3 contains 16 residues. V dropped 4 bases and J dropped 5; count of bases not matched to a gene: 12. The CDR3 DNA follows: TGCGCCAGCAGCCGAGCTTGGACAGGGGCAATCCACGAGCAGTACTTC. Translated: CASSRAWTGAIHEQYF.

The rearrangement joins TRBV4-3 to TRBJ1-1; tentative D call: TRBD1 (6 bases). The germline V and J ends were trimmed by 0 bases and 6 bases, with 11 bases remaining between them. CDR3 size: 14 residues. Germline lookup yields CDR1 LGHNA and CDR2 YSLEER. The CDR3 DNA is TGCGCCAGCAGCCAAGAGGGGGGGCTGCCTGAAGCTTTCTTT. Protein product: CASSQEGGLPEAFF.

This clonotype was seen only a few times. The rearrangement joins TRBV29-1 to TRBJ1-4; 9 bases agree with TRBD1. Germline V gene sequence: CDR1 SQVTM, CDR2 ANQGSEA. This CDR3 has 12 amino acids. Losses at the gene ends were 7 bases for V and 8 bases for J; bases not matched to a gene: 5. In nucleotides, the CDR3 is TGCAGCGCGGGACAGGGTAAAGAAAAACTGTTTTTT. Translation gives CSAGQGKEKLFF.